The entry below describes one TCR beta chain. In the authors' methods: Counts of nucleated cells, estimated from reference gene primer amplification, were obtained. The repertoire was sequenced with immunoSEQ multiplex PCR; TCRdb's copy has only in-frame clones and lacks some. That table gives V, J and clone size, and the DNA gave D and trimming. The sample holds 61,000 or so clones, roughly three quarters seen once. V lost 3 bases, J lost 8 bases, and 6 bases stayed unmatched. This CDR3 comprises 13 residues. Germline V gene sequence: CDR1 SEHNR, CDR2 FQNEAQ (reference sequence). The data were obtained in a study of blood T cell repertoires in COVID-19. In the study overall: Spain, Italy and the United States supplied samples that represented acute and convalescent COVID-19. From T cells, B-cell-depleted T cells, or PBMCs came the material, which was cDNA or gDNA.

This receptor was obtained from a woman in her seventies with acute or convalescent COVID-19. The specimen was peripheral blood. The chain recombines TRBV7-9 with TRBJ1-2; 7 bases fit TRBD1. The CDR3: CASSLLTGFGYTF. CDR3 DNA: TGTGCCAGCAGCTTGTTGACAGGGTTCGGCTACACCTTC.